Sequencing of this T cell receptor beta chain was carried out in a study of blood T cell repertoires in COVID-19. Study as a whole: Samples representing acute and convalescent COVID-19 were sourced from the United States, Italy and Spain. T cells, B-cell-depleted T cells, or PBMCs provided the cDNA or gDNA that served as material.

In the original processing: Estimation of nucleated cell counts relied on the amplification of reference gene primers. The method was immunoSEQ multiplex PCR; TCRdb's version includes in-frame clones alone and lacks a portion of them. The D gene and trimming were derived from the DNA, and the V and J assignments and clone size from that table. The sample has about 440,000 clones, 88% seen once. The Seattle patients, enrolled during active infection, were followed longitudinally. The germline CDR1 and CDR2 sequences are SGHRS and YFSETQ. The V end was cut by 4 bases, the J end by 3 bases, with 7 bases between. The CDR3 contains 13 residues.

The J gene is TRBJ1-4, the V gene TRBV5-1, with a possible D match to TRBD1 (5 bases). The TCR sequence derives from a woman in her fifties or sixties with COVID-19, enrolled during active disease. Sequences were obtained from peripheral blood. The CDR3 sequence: CASSGGANEKLFF. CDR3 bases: TGCGCCAGCAGCGGGGGGGCTAATGAAAAACTGTTTTTT.